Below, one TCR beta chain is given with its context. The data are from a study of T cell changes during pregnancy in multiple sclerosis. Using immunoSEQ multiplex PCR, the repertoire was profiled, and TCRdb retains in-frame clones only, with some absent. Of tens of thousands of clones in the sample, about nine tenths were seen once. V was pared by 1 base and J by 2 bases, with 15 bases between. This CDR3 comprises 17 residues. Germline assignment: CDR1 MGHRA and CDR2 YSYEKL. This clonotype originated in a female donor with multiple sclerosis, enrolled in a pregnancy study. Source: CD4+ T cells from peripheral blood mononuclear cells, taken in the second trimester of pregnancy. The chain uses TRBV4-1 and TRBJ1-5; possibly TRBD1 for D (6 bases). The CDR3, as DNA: TGCGCCAGCAGCCAAGTTGCGGGGGCGCGGGGCAATCAGCCCCAGCATTTT. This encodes CASSQVAGARGNQPQHF.